This T cell receptor (beta chain) emerged from a study of T cells in Graves' hyperthyroidism and ophthalmopathy (dated by TCRdb to between 2019 and 2020). In the study overall: Peripheral blood was sampled at the time of initial diagnosis, prior to any treatment. To identify TCR V-J signatures that set the groups apart, the researchers used a discovery cohort of 100 patients, made up of under 45 with Graves' ophthalmopathy and some 55 with stable Graves' hyperthyroidism. An independent validation cohort of around 19 hyperthyroidism patients and about 16 patients who later progressed to ophthalmopathy tested prospective prediction of ophthalmopathy. For training and testing, the 100 or so patients in the discovery cohort were randomly divided in a 7:3 ratio. In about 6 Graves' hyperthyroidism patients, the study also compared T-cell repertoires from thyroid tissue with T-cell repertoires from blood. After sampling, hyperthyroidism patients received methimazole starting at 30 mg daily, and ophthalmopathy patients received high-dose intravenous methylprednisolone. According to the paper, TCR Vbeta CDR3 sequencing was carried out on 135 peripheral blood samples, which came from some 41 ophthalmopathy, fewer than 80 hyperthyroidism and roughly 17 progressor patients.

Results the study describes overall, beyond this receptor: A model built on a 13 V-J signature distinguished ophthalmopathy from stable hyperthyroidism, reaching about 89% sensitivity and 81.08% specificity in cross-validation and 80%/75% in testing. Most expanded thyroid clonotypes (frequency above 0.001) were also detected in blood, a finding suggesting that blood repertoires may reflect thyroid immune responses. In validation, the model predicted progression to ophthalmopathy a median of 6.5 months before onset, with roughly 70% sensitivity and 72.22% specificity. Sample size was not statistically predetermined, and blinding of investigators to group allocation was not performed.

The TCR beta CDR3 regions were amplified from RNA transcripts. For the first round of RT-PCR on the TCR CDR3, the HTBI primer set was used together with the Qiagen OneStep RT-PCR kit. Libraries were constructed in a second round of multiplex PCR, after which size selection and purification were performed. Libraries were sequenced paired-end with 100 bp reads on an Illumina HiSeq2000. On the authors' methods: SOAPnuke was used to process the raw data, removing reads that contained adapters or uncalled bases, had a mean Phred below 15, or lacked an exact match to the constant primer or identifier. COPE v1.2.5 was used to merge high-quality paired reads, and clonotypes were defined as unique nucleotide sequences. MiTCR v1.1 was used to align clonotypes to the IMGT TRBV, TRBD and TRBJ reference segments. Only V-J combinations with frequency above 0.0001, covering about 99% of repertoires, were analysed. The TCS score was defined as F50 (clonal expansion) divided by E x V (chaos), with BLOSUM62-based TCRdist calculated between CDR3 peptides within each V-J. Welch's t-statistics and random forest reduced around 510 V-J features to about 12, which were used in a naive Bayes classifier (R e1071). The public reads were reanalyzed by TCRdb: fastp trimming at Q25, MiXCR alignment, in-frame beta chains only. Rows with a matching CDR3 protein are joined into one entry that keeps the most common DNA and genes. Clone size and V and J calls follow TCRdb, not the original study. This sample has fewer than 800,000 distinct CDR3 sequences in its table, and less than 20% of those were observed once. Roughly 8% of the sample is in the top ten clones.

This clonotype was seen at least ten times. Its antigen has not been determined. Per-base quality was not reported, and no clone a single base away is much larger than it. Via the germline V gene, CDR1 is MDHEN and CDR2 SYDVKM. V was cut back by 4 bases and J by 5 bases, leaving a gap of 8 bases between them. The CDR3 runs 12 residues from the cysteine to the phenylalanine. Only the CDR3 part of the read is kept: 36 bases, read in frame from the first base. Stable Graves' hyperthyroidism was defined as no progression to ophthalmopathy during 18 months of follow-up. Hyperthyroidism patients were newly diagnosed, had a disease duration of under 2 months, and were aged 18 to 65 years. The study excluded patients with uncontrolled infections, other autoimmune diseases, pregnancy or lactation. Clinical symptoms, serum thyroxine and TRAb, thyroid ultrasound, and orbital computed tomography formed the basis for the diagnoses. PBMCs were separated from roughly 10 ml of fresh peripheral blood using Ficoll-Paque density gradient centrifugation. Total RNA was extracted using Trizol reagent, and RNA quality was assessed on an Agilent 2100 Bioanalyzer.

This TCR derives from a man aged 18 to 30 with Graves' hyperthyroidism. The sequencing sample was made of blood. The sequence links TRBV28 to TRBJ1-2; there is no confident call for the D gene. In nucleotides, the sequence is TGTGCCAGCAGTTCCGAGTATTATGGCTACACCTTC. This sequence encodes CASSSEYYGYTF.